Below, 8 T cell receptor beta chains from the same sample are listed, as sequenced in a study of graft-versus-host responses after intestinal transplantation. Method: immunoSEQ multiplex PCR; TCRdb's copy keeps in-frame clones and lacks some. The table records approximately 16,000 clones, about 90% of them present only once. The sequencing used PBMCs, collected around 110 days after intestinal transplant. Every receptor here comes from a human patient who received an intestinal transplant, so some T cells may come from the graft donor.

The V gene is TRBV30, the J gene TRBJ1-4; no reliable D call. Deletions cut 3 bases from V and 4 bases from J, with 9 bases between. CDR1 GTSNPN and CDR2 SVGIG come from the germline V gene (reference sequence). The CDR3 is made up of 13 amino acids. The CDR3 protein is CAWSLGGNEKLFF. For the CDR3, the DNA is TGTGCCTGGAGCTTGGGCGGTAATGAAAAACTGTTTTTT. Variable domain in full (rest from reference TRBV30 and TRBJ1-4): SQTIHQWPATLVQPVGSPLSLECTVEGTSNPNLYWYRQAAGRGLQLLFYSVGIGQISSEVPQNLSASRPQDRQFILSSKKLLLSDSGFYLCAWSLGGNEKLFFGSGTQLSVL.

The V gene is TRBV9, the J gene TRBJ1-1, with TRBD1 as a possible D gene (5 bases). Per the germline V gene, CDR1 is SGDLS and CDR2 is YYNGEE. The CDR3 has 13 residues. Trimming removed 2 bases at V and 4 bases at J, with 9 bases between. As DNA, the CDR3 is TGTGCCAGCAGCGTTCGGGGGTCCACTGAAGCTTTCTTT. Its protein is CASSVRGSTEAFF.

This clone occurred once. The V and J genes are TRBV21-1 and TRBJ2-3; the table's D gene call, TRBD2, was not cross checked with the DNA. TRBV21-1 is described as a pseudogene. The length of the CDR3 is 16 residues. CDR3: CASSRFGREDTDTQYF. The CDR3 DNA reads as TGTGCCAGCAGCCGATTTGGGCGGGAGGACACAGATACGCAGTATTTT.

The table lists this clone with a few counts. In nucleotides, the CDR3 is TGTGCCAGCAGCTCTCAGGCCGGCTCCTACAATGAGCAGTTCTTC. Amino acids: CASSSQAGSYNEQFF. J is TRBJ2-1 and V is TRBV5-5, with D hard to call. This CDR3 comprises 15 residues. Germline V CDR1 and CDR2: SGHKS, YYEKEE (reference sequence). Deletions cut 3 bases from V and 0 bases from J, with 10 bases between.

The V gene is TRBV7-3, the J gene TRBJ1-5; a possible D gene is TRBD1 (5 bases). Germline V gene sequence: CDR1 SGHTA, CDR2 FQGTGA. There are 14 residues in the CDR3. Trimming stripped 2 bases from V and 7 bases from J, with 12 bases between. The CDR3 loop reads CASSLQGARQPQHF. As DNA, the CDR3 is TGTGCCAGCAGCTTACAAGGGGCCCGGCAGCCCCAGCATTTT.

Concerning this clone: Other DNA sequences of this sample code for an identical CDR3. The chain combines TRBV18 with TRBJ2-1; 11 bases line up with TRBD1. Germline loops: CDR1 KGHSH, CDR2 LQKENI. This CDR3 is 18 amino acids long. The ends lost 1 base at V and 5 bases at J; junction bases unmatched: 10. DNA of the CDR3: TGTGCCAGCTCACCACGCAATGGGACAGGGGGTCTCCACAATGAGCAGTTCTTC. Amino acid sequence: CASSPRNGTGGLHNEQFF.

V usage is TRBV9 and J usage is TRBJ1-6, with D possibly being TRBD1 (6 bases). CDR3 size: 15 residues. Germline-derived CDR1 and CDR2 are SGDLS and YYNGEE. With 1 base removed from V and 9 bases from J, the gap between germline ends came to 14 bases. CDR3 bases: TGTGCCAGCAGCGTAAATACGGGACAAACTTCACCCCTCCACTTT. It specifies CASSVNTGQTSPLHF.

A word on this clone: The same CDR3 also results from other DNA sequences found in this sample. This chain connects TRBV6-1 to TRBJ2-1, with TRBD2 matching 11 bases. Germline lookup yields CDR1 MNHNS and CDR2 SASEGT. V dropped 2 bases and J dropped 3; count of bases not matched to a gene: 0. This CDR3 spans 15 amino acids. CDR3 nucleotides: TGTGCCAGCAGTGAACTAGCGGGAGGCTACAATGAGCAGTTCTTC. This translates into CASSELAGGYNEQFF.